A selection of T cell receptor beta chains follows, all from one sample in a study of preoperative IRX-2 immunotherapy in early breast cancer. Profiling relied on immunoSEQ multiplex PCR, and the TCRdb table lists in-frame clones only, not all of them. The sample lists 20,000 to 30,000 clones, more than 65% occurring once. Source: lymph node tissue, taken before IRX-2 immunotherapy. The source is a human donor with breast cancer. Each CDR3 is given with its conserved first and last residue. A D gene is named only where the DNA matches it firmly. Clone size is not always given. Where it is, it says once, few, many or a class for expanded clones.

d_call,v_call,clone_size,j_call,cdr3_aa,cdr3_nt
TRBD1,TRBV15,few,TRBJ2-1,CATSRDRQGHNEQFF,TGTGCCACCAGCAGAGATCGACAGGGGCACAATGAGCAGTTCTTC
NA,TRBV7-8,NA,TRBJ2-7,CASSLDGRGEQYF,TGTGCCAGCAGCTTAGACGGACGGGGCGAGCAGTACTTC
NA,TRBV6-8,NA,TRBJ1-3,CAISAKRTELGGNTIYF,TGTGCCATCAGTGCTAAACGGACGGAGTTAGGTGGAAACACCATATATTTT
TRBD1,TRBV7-6,NA,TRBJ1-6,CASSFSGQRSYNSPLHF,TGTGCCAGCAGCTTCTCGGGACAGCGGAGCTATAATTCACCCCTCCACTTT
TRBD1,TRBV7-1,NA,TRBJ2-5,CASSAGTGEETQYF,TGTGCCAGCAGCGCAGGGACAGGGGAAGAGACCCAGTACTTC
NA,TRBV15,NA,TRBJ1-2,CATSRDLSRSGYTF,TGTGCCACCAGCAGAGATTTATCCAGGAGTGGCTACACCTTC
NA,TRBV30,NA,TRBJ1-5,CAWSRTGTPARQPQHF,TGTGCCTGGAGTCGAACCGGGACTCCAGCACGTCAGCCCCAGCATTTT
NA,TRBV11-3,few,TRBJ1-5,CASSLGPQSNQPQHF,TGTGCCAGCAGCCTAGGGCCACAGAGCAATCAGCCCCAGCATTTT
TRBD1,TRBV28,NA,TRBJ1-3,CASSPDRAGNTIYF,TGTGCCAGCAGTCCGGACAGGGCTGGAAACACCATATATTTT
NA,TRBV29-1,NA,TRBJ1-2,CSVGGDNYGYTF,TGCAGCGTTGGGGGGGATAACTATGGCTACACCTTC
TRBD1,TRBV19,once,TRBJ1-5,CASSSQGTQPQHF,TGTGCCAGTAGCTCACAGGGGACTCAGCCCCAGCATTTT
TRBD1,TRBV5-1,NA,TRBJ1-2,CASSFRGQGANGYTF,TGCGCCAGCAGCTTTCGAGGACAGGGGGCGAATGGCTACACCTTC
NA,TRBV19,NA,TRBJ2-7,CASIKGQSSYEQYF,TGTGCCAGTATCAAGGGCCAGAGCTCCTACGAGCAGTACTTC
NA,TRBV28,NA,TRBJ1-4,CASSLGGTTNEKLFF,TGTGCCAGCAGTTTAGGTGGTACAACTAATGAAAAACTGTTTTTT
NA,TRBV28,NA,TRBJ2-7,CASSALETGQTYEQYF,TGTGCCAGCAGTGCGCTAGAGACCGGGCAGACCTACGAGCAGTACTTC
TRBD1,TRBV5-1,NA,TRBJ1-1,CASSLEMTGTEAFF,TGCGCCAGCAGCTTGGAGATGACAGGGACTGAAGCTTTCTTT
NA,TRBV11-3,NA,TRBJ1-1,CASSFRGGNTEAFF,TGTGCCAGCAGCTTCAGGGGTGGGAACACTGAAGCTTTCTTT
NA,TRBV22-1,NA,TRBJ2-7,CASGPAGTGAYEQYF,TGTGCCAGCGGACCGGCAGGGACAGGAGCCTACGAGCAGTACTTC
NA,TRBV18,NA,TRBJ1-3,CASSTPPGRGNTIYF,TGTGCCAGCTCAACCCCTCCGGGACGGGGAAACACCATATATTTT
NA,TRBV6-8,NA,TRBJ1-1,CASSRTVTEAFF,TGTGCCAGCAGTCGGACGGTCACTGAAGCTTTCTTT
NA,TRBV19,NA,TRBJ1-5,CASSARGPQHF,TGTGCCAGTAGTGCCCGTGGGCCCCAGCATTTT
NA,TRBV15,NA,TRBJ1-5,CATSRDRLGLPQHF,TGTGCCACCAGCAGAGATCGGTTGGGCCTGCCCCAGCATTTT
TRBD1,TRBV11-3,NA,TRBJ2-7,CASSSGQGANEQYF,TGTGCCAGCAGCTCGGGACAGGGGGCCAACGAGCAGTACTTC
TRBD2,TRBV6-8,once,TRBJ2-1,CASSRTSGGYNEQFF,TGTGCCAGCAGTCGGACTAGCGGTGGCTACAATGAGCAGTTCTTC
TRBD1,TRBV19,once,TRBJ1-1,CASSGDRGLTEAFF,TGTGCCAGTAGTGGAGACAGGGGGCTGACTGAAGCTTTCTTT
NA,TRBV7-6,NA,TRBJ1-2,CASSLSSSNYGYTF,TGTGCCAGCAGCCTCAGTTCCTCTAACTATGGCTACACCTTC
TRBD1,TRBV5-1,NA,TRBJ1-1,CASSDTNRGNEAFF,TGCGCCAGCAGCGATACGAACAGGGGGAATGAAGCTTTCTTT
NA,TRBV18,NA,TRBJ1-1,CASSPFSGLGNTEAFF,TGTGCCAGCTCACCCTTTAGTGGGCTTGGGAACACTGAAGCTTTCTTT
TRBD1,TRBV7-8,NA,TRBJ1-3,CASSRKQGETNTIYF,TGTGCCAGCAGCCGTAAACAGGGGGAGACGAACACCATATATTTT
TRBD1,TRBV11-3,once,TRBJ1-3,CASSSQGASGNTIYF,TGTGCCAGCAGCTCACAGGGGGCGTCTGGAAACACCATATATTTT
TRBD2,TRBV19,NA,TRBJ2-1,CASSISRGGHNEQFF,TGTGCCAGTAGTATTTCCCGGGGGGGCCACAATGAGCAGTTCTTC
NA,TRBV11-3,NA,TRBJ2-7,CASSPTRVVSYEQYF,TGTGCCAGCAGCCCAACTAGGGTCGTCTCCTACGAGCAGTACTTC
TRBD1,TRBV19,NA,TRBJ1-5,CASSIDRVQPQHF,TGTGCCAGTAGTATTGACAGGGTTCAGCCCCAGCATTTT
TRBD2,TRBV11-3,NA,TRBJ2-7,CASRLVASGGYEQYF,TGTGCCAGCAGATTAGTGGCTAGCGGGGGGTACGAGCAGTACTTC
NA,TRBV6-8,NA,TRBJ1-1,CASRASGNTEAFF,TGTGCCAGCAGGGCCAGCGGGAACACTGAAGCTTTCTTT
NA,TRBV28,NA,TRBJ1-4,CASSATGVAKEKLFF,TGTGCCAGCAGTGCCACCGGGGTGGCCAAAGAAAAACTGTTTTTT
TRBD1,TRBV7-6,NA,TRBJ1-2,CASSLGGDRDGYTF,TGTGCCAGCAGCCTCGGGGGGGACAGGGACGGCTACACCTTC
NA,TRBV18,NA,TRBJ1-4,CASSPLRGTNEKLFF,TGTGCCAGCTCACCACTCAGGGGAACTAATGAAAAACTGTTTTTT
TRBD1,TRBV11-3,NA,TRBJ1-2,CASRTGQDVRNIYGYTF,TGTGCCAGCAGAACAGGACAGGACGTTAGGAATATCTATGGCTACACCTTC
NA,TRBV6-8,NA,TRBJ2-3,CASSYSSSPPDTQYF,TGTGCCAGCAGTTACTCGAGCAGCCCGCCAGATACGCAGTATTTT
TRBD2,TRBV11-3,NA,TRBJ2-1,CASSPGLAGANEQFF,TGTGCCAGCAGCCCCGGACTAGCGGGAGCTAATGAGCAGTTCTTC
NA,TRBV10-1,NA,TRBJ2-3,CASSEEGIVTDTQYF,TGCGCCAGCAGTGAGGAGGGGATAGTTACAGATACGCAGTATTTT
NA,TRBV4-1,few,TRBJ1-6,CASSQGPDSPLHF,TGCGCCAGCAGCCAAGGTCCTGATTCACCCCTCCACTTT
TRBD1,TRBV18,once,TRBJ1-1,CASSTRGTGRDTEAFF,TGTGCCAGCTCAACACGAGGGACAGGGCGGGACACTGAAGCTTTCTTT
TRBD1,TRBV23-1,few,TRBJ1-1,CASSQDIRTGSWDTEAFF,TGCGCCAGCAGCCAAGATATCCGGACAGGATCCTGGGACACTGAAGCTTTCTTT
TRBD1,TRBV6-8,NA,TRBJ1-6,CASLPDRANSPLHF,TGTGCCAGCCTACCGGACAGGGCCAATTCACCCCTCCACTTT
NA,TRBV18,NA,TRBJ1-5,CASSPTSNQPQHF,TGTGCCAGCTCACCAACGAGCAATCAGCCCCAGCATTTT
NA,TRBV5-1,once,TRBJ2-6,CASGGAYGANVLTF,TGCGCCAGCGGGGGGGCCTATGGGGCCAACGTCCTGACTTTC
NA,TRBV25-1,NA,TRBJ2-7,CASSGRGQEQYF,TGTGCCAGCAGCGGAAGAGGACAGGAGCAGTACTTC
NA,TRBV11-3,NA,TRBJ2-1,CASSLVVGGYNEQFF,TGTGCCAGCAGCTTAGTTGTCGGGGGCTACAATGAGCAGTTCTTC
NA,TRBV6-8,NA,TRBJ2-2,CASSYSVQVNTGELFF,TGTGCCAGCAGTTACTCGGTACAGGTGAACACCGGGGAGCTGTTTTTT
NA,TRBV7-4,NA,TRBJ1-3,CASSEAKASLSLPGNTIYF,TGTGCCAGCAGCGAGGCTAAAGCGAGCCTTTCCCTGCCTGGAAACACCATATATTTT
NA,TRBV18,NA,TRBJ1-5,CASSLDSGGNQPQHF,TGTGCCAGCTCCCTCGACAGTGGTGGCAATCAGCCCCAGCATTTT
NA,TRBV29-1,NA,TRBJ2-3,CSVERGSDTQYF,TGCAGCGTTGAGCGGGGTTCAGATACGCAGTATTTT
TRBD2,TRBV5-1,once,TRBJ2-5,CASSFGGGEETQYF,TGCGCCAGCAGCTTTGGTGGGGGGGAGGAGACCCAGTACTTC
NA,TRBV19,NA,TRBJ1-3,CASSTPTVGNTIYF,TGTGCCAGTAGTACACCGACAGTTGGAAACACCATATATTTT
NA,TRBV29-1,NA,TRBJ2-3,CSVGGGGTDTQYF,TGCAGCGTTGGAGGGGGGGGAACAGATACGCAGTATTTT
TRBD1,TRBV6-8,NA,TRBJ2-2,CASSFQGATGELFF,TGTGCCAGCAGTTTCCAGGGGGCCACCGGGGAGCTGTTTTTT
TRBD2,TRBV5-1,NA,TRBJ2-1,CASSLVASGGAYNEQFF,TGCGCCAGCAGCTTGGTTGCTAGCGGGGGGGCCTACAATGAGCAGTTCTTC
NA,TRBV29-1,NA,TRBJ1-1,CSVVGQLNTEAFF,TGCAGCGTTGTAGGACAGTTGAACACTGAAGCTTTCTTT